This entry is about one TCR beta chain. Its antigen is as yet unknown. These data are taken from a study of T-cell reconstitution after alpha-beta-depleted transplantation in children. Overall study results and limits: Fresh T-cell production supplied most of the T-cell counts and diversity seen one year after transplant. Reportedly, only several hundred clones from non-depleted graft cells drove alpha-beta T-cell counts at about two months. Surviving recipient T cells and thymic progenitors produced the high day-60 TCRbeta diversity seen in some patients.

CDR3 length: 13 residues. Trimming took 5 bases from V and 2 from J, leaving 10 bases between them. The germline gives CDR1 LGHNA, CDR2 YNFKEQ. The library targeted TCRbeta and was prepared with unique molecular identifiers. A single record per CDR3 protein comes from TCRdb applying MiXCR to the PCR reads. The table lists nearly 200,000 distinct CDR3 sequences, 5% to 7.5% of them singletons. J is TRBJ2-7 and V is TRBV4-2; no definite D call. This TCR derives from a girl less than two years old with combined immunodeficiency, due to receive a stem cell transplant. The sequencing here drew on PBMCs, taken before TCRalphabeta/CD19-depleted stem cell transplant. The CDR3 sequence is CASSNYLAYEQYF. CDR3 DNA sequence: TGTGCCAGCAGCAACTACCTCGCCTACGAGCAGTACTTC.